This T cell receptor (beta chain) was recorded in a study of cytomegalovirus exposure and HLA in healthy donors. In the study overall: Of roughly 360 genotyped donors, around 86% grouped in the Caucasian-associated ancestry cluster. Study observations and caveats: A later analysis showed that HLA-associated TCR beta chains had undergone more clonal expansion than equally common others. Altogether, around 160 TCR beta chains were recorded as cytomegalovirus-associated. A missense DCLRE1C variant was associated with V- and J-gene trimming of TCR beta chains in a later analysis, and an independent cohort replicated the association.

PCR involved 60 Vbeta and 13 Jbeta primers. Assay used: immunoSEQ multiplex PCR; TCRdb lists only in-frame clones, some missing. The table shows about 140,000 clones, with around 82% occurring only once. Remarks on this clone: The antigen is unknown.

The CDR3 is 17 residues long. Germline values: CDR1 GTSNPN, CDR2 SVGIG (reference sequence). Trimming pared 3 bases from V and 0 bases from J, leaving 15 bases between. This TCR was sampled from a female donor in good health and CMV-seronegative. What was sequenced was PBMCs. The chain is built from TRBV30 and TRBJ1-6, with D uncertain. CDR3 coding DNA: TGTGCCTGGAGGGTGGAGTCTCCCAACTCCTATAATTCACCCCTCCACTTT. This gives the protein CAWRVESPNSYNSPLHF.